This TCR beta chain was obtained from a study of Ad26.COV2.S vaccination and SARS-CoV-2 variants. Study context: Doses of Ad26.COV2.S were injected into muscle once or twice, 56 days apart. Regarding the study as a whole: Similar non-spike TCR breadth was observed in recipients of vaccine and of placebo.

CDR1 is MNHNS, CDR2 SASEGT, per germline. There are 15 residues in the CDR3. Libraries were prepared by immunoSEQ multiplex PCR; TCRdb keeps only in-frame clonotypes and omits some of them. The sample lists around 300,000 clones; about 89% were seen once. Treatment denoted: 15 to 20 received Ad26.COV2.S at low or high dose, single or two shots; a few received placebo; per-sample allocation not given. It was on day 63 after the first vaccine or placebo injection that samples were taken. Wuhan-strain SARS-CoV-2 spike was expressed by the Ad26 vector that made up the vaccine. Comments on this clone: The antigen is unknown. One end of the junction fails to match germline, which may point to a read error.

This clonotype was obtained from a person between 18 and 65 years old who received the Ad26.COV2.S COVID-19 vaccine or a placebo. The chain couples TRBV6-1 to TRBJ1-5; 7 bases fit TRBD1. The sequencing used peripheral blood, collected in a trial of Ad26.COV2.S vaccine versus placebo. CDR3 region: CASSEGQGSSQPQHF. CDR3 in DNA: TGTGCCAGCAGTGAAGGACAGGGAAGCAGTCAGCCCCAGCATTTT.